What follows describes a single TCR beta chain. What it recognizes is unknown. The entry originates in a study of cytomegalovirus exposure and HLA in healthy donors. Regarding the study as a whole: Investigators reported approximately 170 TCR beta chains as tied to cytomegalovirus. In the analysis, some V segments, TRBV6-2 and TRBV6-3 included, were excluded as indistinguishable. Later, an analysis showed that TCR beta chains associated with HLA were more clonally expanded than others that were equally common. Prediction of most subjects' HLA-A and HLA-B alleles by TCR beta sequences was reportedly accurate.

Use of 60 Vbeta and 13 Jbeta primers characterized the PCR. This table comes from immunoSEQ multiplex PCR, and its TCRdb copy is limited to in-frame clones, with some not included. The sample records some 130,000 clones, 70% to 90% being singletons. Germline V gene data show CDR1 as GTSNPN and CDR2 as SVGIG (reference sequence). Trimming removed 7 bases from V and 7 bases from J, with 16 bases in between. The CDR3 consists of 13 residues. The V gene is TRBV30, the J gene TRBJ2-2; possible D gene TRBD2, 5 bases. This TCR derives from a man between 35 and 55 years old in good health and CMV-seronegative. The sample taken for sequencing was PBMCs. CDR3 sequence reads: CAFGERLGGELFF. CDR3 nucleotide sequence: TGTGCCTTCGGCGAGCGGTTAGGCGGGGAGCTGTTTTTT.